This T cell receptor (beta chain) was captured by sequencing in a study of cytomegalovirus exposure and HLA in healthy donors (dated by TCRdb to the late 2010s). With respect to the entire study: According to an earlier analysis of 587 of the donors, about 190 million T cells yielded over 90 million unique TCR beta sequences and around 300 Gb of sequence data. Donor age, sex, ethnicity and CMV serostatus were collected together with the repertoire data. Of the 300 to 450 genotyped donors, roughly 80% were placed in the genetic ancestry cluster associated with self-reported Caucasian donors. An earlier analysis of about 600 of the donors used high-throughput TCR beta sequencing to judge whether each TCR beta V gene segment behaved as functional or pseudogenic. Genome-wide SNP genotypes for about 65% of the roughly 670 donors were used in a later genetic analysis, which treated that subset as a discovery cohort. An early release that covered about 600 HLA-typed donors contained around 300 gigabases of sequencing data and approximately 85 million unique TCR sequences. Using immunosequencing, the study profiled T cell repertoires from fewer than 700 subjects and related those repertoires to cytomegalovirus serostatus. A later analysis re-examined previously published TCR beta repertoires from hundreds of donors and added high-resolution HLA genotyping to investigate patterns of TCR occurrence. Rather than drawing on any new phenotypic data, the later analysis identified candidate immune exposures from TCR beta sequences and the way those sequences occurred across donors. The study aimed to test whether cataloging public T cell receptors could reveal signatures of past pathogen exposure. High-throughput TCR immunosequencing, statistical association of individual TCRs with disease status, and machine learning were combined to predict cytomegalovirus infection status. The number of donors typed differed by locus, with about 620-630 for A, B, C, DRB1 and DQB1, about 500 for DQA1, over 600 for DPA1, and around 460 for DPB1. Four or five DR-DQ haplotypes were treated as single units for association and clustering because of strong linkage in the cohort. In addition to the first cohort of approximately 670 subjects, a separate validation cohort of approximately 120 different subjects was used. Every repertoire in the discovery cohort had been generated on one and the same sequencing platform. Across some 400 genotyped donors of the cohort, an average of approximately 220,000 unique TCR beta nucleotide sequences per donor were sequenced, and approximately 19% of those sequences were non-productive. Both class I and class II loci were covered by HLA typing, at four-digit resolution. Results the study describes overall, beyond this receptor: Because counts were too low, roughly 18 rarely observed V segments, including chromosome 9 orphons, were left out of the earlier analysis of 500 to 750 of the donors. In an earlier analysis of about 600 of the donors, most TCR beta V segments appeared in productive rearrangements about 90% or about 30% of the time, broadly matching IMGT annotations. In a later analysis, several top co-occurrence clusters were reported to appear linked to parvovirus B19, influenza, CMV and Epstein-Barr virus. Cytomegalovirus status was reported to be diagnosed by the classifier with high specificity and sensitivity in both the original and validation cohorts. A further reported finding was that TCR beta sequences accurately predicted the HLA-A and HLA-B alleles for most subjects in the first cohort. A total of 150 to 200 TCR beta chains were listed by the study as associated with cytomegalovirus. This cohort had only TCR beta chains sequenced, and the lack of alpha or paired-chain data limited which features could be detected. Most TCR sequences were observed very rarely across donors, whereas some public TCRs were present in many individuals. Linkage disequilibrium might explain the correlated functional status among segregating V segments, but an unknown experimental factor could not be excluded. In a later genetic analysis, fewer N-insertions in productive TCRs were reported among donors in an Asian-associated ancestry cluster than the approximately 710-donor mean. According to a later analysis, most CMV-associated TCR beta chains appeared to be HLA-restricted, and the HLA associations seemed to be driven largely by CMV exposure. The 87-base-pair reads could not distinguish some IMGT-functional V segments, including TRBV6-2 and TRBV6-3, so those segments were excluded. A later analysis found that TCR association rates varied across HLA loci, with DRB1 alleles showing the most associated TCRs and HLA-C alleles the fewest. CMV serostatus was the only immune exposure information available for the cohort. A later genetic analysis associated a missense DCLRE1C variant with V-gene and J-gene trimming of TCR beta chains, and an independent cohort replicated the association. In a later analysis, HLA-associated TCR beta chains were found to be more clonally expanded and to have lower generation probabilities than equally common non-associated chains. Assigning TCR associations to individual alleles was difficult when HLA alleles, especially DR and DQ, strongly co-occurred. In a later analysis, over 15,000 TCR beta sequences were associated with specific HLA alleles at a false discovery rate of 0.05. According to the authors, the approach could potentially be generalized to other disease states and immunological phenotypes. Because HLA typing was missing for some donors at each locus, association tests included only the typed subset. Sequencing depth was assumed to be roughly uniform across donors in the presence/absence analyses, though that assumption may not hold. A few of the identified cytomegalovirus-associated TCR beta chains were confirmed in vitro to be specific for cytomegalovirus antigens. A cluster of highly shared sequence variants was judged likely to represent a technical artifact of the sequencing pipeline.

Worth noting for this clone: Its antigen is unknown. Base qualities are not provided; no much larger clone lies one nucleotide away.

The library was built by means of the immunoSEQ multiplex PCR assay. For the multiplex PCR, a mixture combining 60 forward primers for TCR Vbeta segments and 13 reverse primers for TCR Jbeta segments was used. The CDR3 region of rearranged TCR beta genes was amplified from genomic DNA by a multiplex PCR assay. The amplified TCR beta libraries were sequenced on the Illumina HiSeq System as 87-base-pair reads. On the authors' methods: In a later analysis, 80 million or so unique TCR beta chains were counted across the roughly 610 repertoires, and roughly 11 million of these chains were shared by at least two donors. To remove PCR and sequencing errors, raw reads were error-corrected and collapsed into unique sequences using a nearest-neighbor algorithm that merged closely related sequences. Alignment of CDR3 sequences to IMGT reference sequences was used to assign V, D and J gene segments. For a sequence to be retained, a match of at least six nucleotides to both a V gene segment and a J gene segment was required. A rearrangement counted as productive if the CDR3 had no stop codons and remained in frame with V and J, and every other rearrangement counted as non-productive. Following IMGT convention, CDR3 was defined as the stretch from the second conserved V-encoded cysteine up to the conserved J-encoded phenylalanine. The earlier analysis of 500 to 650 of the donors excluded any sequence lacking an unambiguous match to a single V gene segment. In an earlier analysis of approximately 560 of the donors, a V segment was called functional when productive rearrangements were above 56.7%, and segregating when the standard deviation between donors exceeded 5%. To diagnose cytomegalovirus status from the catalog of TCR beta chain sequences, a statistical classification framework was built. A later analysis assigned V and J genes by comparing TCR nucleotide sequences with IMGT/GENE-DB human TR gene sequences. In a later analysis, CDR3 sequences and most-parsimonious VDJ recombination scenarios were assigned using the TCRdist pipeline. In a later analysis, each TCR beta chain was defined by its CDR3 amino acid sequence together with its V-gene family, and reads lacking a unique V-gene family were excluded. As a way to deal with suspected cross-contamination and a sequencing artifact, a later analysis dropped 640 or so nucleotide sequences that were highly shared and had low generation probability. For each public chain, a later analysis derived a clonal expansion index from normalized ranks of inferred template counts within each repertoire. In a later analysis, generation probabilities were computed with a VDJ recombination model fitted to out-of-frame rearrangements, and the resulting probabilities were checked against IGoR. Hypergeometric tests were used in a later analysis to score TCR-TCR, TCR-HLA and TCR-CMV co-occurrence, with a repertoire-size bias correction applied to the TCR pairs. In a later analysis, false discovery rates were estimated by permuting HLA or CMV assignments 20 times. A later analysis grouped co-occurring TCRs with DBSCAN, adding TCRdist sequence similarity when clustering within HLA-allele-positive subsets. Repertoires with fewer than 30,000 or more than 120,000 public chains, plus five repertoires with anomalous nucleotide sharing, were excluded from co-occurrence clustering. As stored in TCRdb, this immuneACCESS dataset retains in-frame rearrangements with V and J assigned. A fraction of the clones does not appear; measured against another copy, unresolved V genes explain less than half of the discrepancy, and the remainder lacks a known reason. The D gene and trimming were derived from the DNA, and the V and J assignments and clone size from that table. The sample includes some 210,000 clones, with around 87% observed a single time. The ten biggest clones cover 1% to 1.5% of the sample.

The cohort comprised 666 healthy bone marrow donors. At the time of sampling, every cohort member was nominally healthy, though immune exposures that went unrecorded were likely present. The donor tested CMV seronegative, placing the donor among the 350 or so seronegative members of the cohort. A peripheral blood sample was provided by each donor, and peripheral blood mononuclear cells were used for TCR beta sequencing. Genomic DNA was extracted from the blood cell samples with the Qiagen DNeasy Blood Extraction Kit. CDR1 SGHRS and CDR2 YFSETQ are derived from the germline V gene. At the junction V is shortened by 2 bases and J by 6 bases, with 12 bases in between. The CDR3, cysteine through phenylalanine, is 14 amino acids long. The only DNA kept is the CDR3, 42 bases in frame from the first base.

The origin of this receptor is a young man in good health and CMV-seronegative. This chain joins TRBV5-1 to TRBJ2-1; TRBD2 could be the D gene, as 6 bases match. The sample consisted of PBMCs. The CDR3 corresponds to CASSFGGLGNEQFF. Read as DNA, the sequence is TGCGCCAGCAGCTTTGGGGGGTTAGGCAATGAGCAGTTCTTC.